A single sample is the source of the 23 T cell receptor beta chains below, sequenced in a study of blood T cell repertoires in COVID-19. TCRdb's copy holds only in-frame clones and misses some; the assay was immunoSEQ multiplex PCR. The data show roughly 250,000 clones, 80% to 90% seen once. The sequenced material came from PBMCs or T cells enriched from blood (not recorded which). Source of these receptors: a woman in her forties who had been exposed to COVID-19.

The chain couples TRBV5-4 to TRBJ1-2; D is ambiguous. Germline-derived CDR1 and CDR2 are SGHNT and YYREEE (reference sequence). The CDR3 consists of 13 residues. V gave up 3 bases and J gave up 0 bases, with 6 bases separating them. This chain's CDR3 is CASSSPPNYGYTF. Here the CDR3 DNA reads TGTGCCAGCAGCTCCCCTCCTAACTATGGCTACACCTTC.

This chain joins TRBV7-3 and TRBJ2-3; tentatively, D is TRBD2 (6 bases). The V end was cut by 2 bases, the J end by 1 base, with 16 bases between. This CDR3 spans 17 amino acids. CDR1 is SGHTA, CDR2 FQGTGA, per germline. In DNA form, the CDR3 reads TGTGCCAGCAGCTTATGGCTAACGGGGGTGGGCACAGATACGCAGTATTTT. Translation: CASSLWLTGVGTDTQYF.

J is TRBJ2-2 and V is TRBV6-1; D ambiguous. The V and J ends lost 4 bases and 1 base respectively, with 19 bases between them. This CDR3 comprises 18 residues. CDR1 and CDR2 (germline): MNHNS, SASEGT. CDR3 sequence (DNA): TGTGCCAGCAGTGTATCCTTTTTCGCGGCCCAGAACACCGGGGAGCTGTTTTTT. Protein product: CASSVSFFAAQNTGELFF.

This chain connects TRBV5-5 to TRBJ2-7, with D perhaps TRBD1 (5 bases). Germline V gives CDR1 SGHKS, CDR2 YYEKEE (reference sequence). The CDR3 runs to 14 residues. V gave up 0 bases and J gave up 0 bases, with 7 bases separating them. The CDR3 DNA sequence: TGTGCCAGCAGCTTGGGGACAACCTCCTACGAGCAGTACTTC. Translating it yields CASSLGTTSYEQYF.

The CDR3 here is CASSLDGERNQPQHF. The CDR3 bases are TGTGCCAGCAGCTTAGACGGGGAGAGAAATCAGCCCCAGCATTTT. This chain uses TRBV7-2 with TRBJ1-5, with unresolved D. This CDR3 has 15 amino acids. The germline gives CDR1 SGHTA, CDR2 FQGNSA. With 1 base removed from V and 4 bases from J, the gap between germline ends came to 11 bases.

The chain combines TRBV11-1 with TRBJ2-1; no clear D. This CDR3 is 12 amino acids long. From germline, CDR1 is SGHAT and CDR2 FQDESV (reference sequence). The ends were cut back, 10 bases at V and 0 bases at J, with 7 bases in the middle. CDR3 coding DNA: TGTGCCACCATCAACTCCTACAATGAGCAGTTCTTC. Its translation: CATINSYNEQFF.

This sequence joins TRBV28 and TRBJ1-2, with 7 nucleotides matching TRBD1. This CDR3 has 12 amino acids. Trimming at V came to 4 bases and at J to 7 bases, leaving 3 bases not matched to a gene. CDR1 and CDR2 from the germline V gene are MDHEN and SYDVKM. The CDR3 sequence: CASSSTGSGYTF. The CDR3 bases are TGTGCCAGCAGTTCGACAGGGTCTGGCTACACCTTC.

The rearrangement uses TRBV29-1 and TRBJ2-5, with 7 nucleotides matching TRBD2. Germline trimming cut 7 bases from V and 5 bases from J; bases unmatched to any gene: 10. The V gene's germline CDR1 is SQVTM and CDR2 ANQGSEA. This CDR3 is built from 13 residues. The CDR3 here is CSEGTTGGETQYF. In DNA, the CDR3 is TGCAGCGAAGGGACCACCGGGGGGGAGACCCAGTACTTC. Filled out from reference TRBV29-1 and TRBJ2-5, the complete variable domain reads SAVISQKPSRDICQRGTSLTIQCQVDSQVTMMFWYRQQPGQSLTLIATANQGSEATYESGFVIDKFPISRPNLTFSTLTVSNMSPEDSSIYLCSEGTTGGETQYFGPGTRLLVL.

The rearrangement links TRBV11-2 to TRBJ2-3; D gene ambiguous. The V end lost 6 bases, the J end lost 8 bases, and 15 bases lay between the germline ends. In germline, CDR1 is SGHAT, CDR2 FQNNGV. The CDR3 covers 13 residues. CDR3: CASSHSFFSTQYF. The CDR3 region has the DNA TGTGCCAGCAGTCATTCCTTCTTTAGTACGCAGTATTTT.

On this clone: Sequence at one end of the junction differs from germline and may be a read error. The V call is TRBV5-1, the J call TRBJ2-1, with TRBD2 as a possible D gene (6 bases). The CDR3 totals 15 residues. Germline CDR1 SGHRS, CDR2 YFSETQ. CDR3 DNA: TGTGCCAGCAGCTTGGCCTGGGCTAGCGCTGGTGAGCAGTTCTTC. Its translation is CASSLAWASAGEQFF.

Here the CDR3 DNA reads TGTGCCAGCAGCTTAAACCGAGTAACTAATGAAAAACTGTTTTTT. Its translation: CASSLNRVTNEKLFF. The chain has TRBV7-2 and TRBJ1-4; no reliable D call. CDR3 size: 15 residues. Trimming stripped 2 bases from V and 1 base from J, with 8 bases between. Germline CDR1 SGHTA, CDR2 FQGNSA.

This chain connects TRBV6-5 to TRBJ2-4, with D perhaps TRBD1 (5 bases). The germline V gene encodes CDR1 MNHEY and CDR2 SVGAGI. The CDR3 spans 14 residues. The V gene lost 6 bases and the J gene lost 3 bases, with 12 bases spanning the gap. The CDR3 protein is CASSLRVGKNIQYF. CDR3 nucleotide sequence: TGTGCCAGCAGCCTCAGGGTTGGCAAAAACATTCAGTACTTC.

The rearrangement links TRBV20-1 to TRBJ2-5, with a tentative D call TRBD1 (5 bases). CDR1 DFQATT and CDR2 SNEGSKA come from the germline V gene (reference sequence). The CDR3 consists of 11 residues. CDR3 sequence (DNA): TGCAGAGTCAGGGTCGGGGAGACCCAGTACTTC. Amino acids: CRVRVGETQYF.

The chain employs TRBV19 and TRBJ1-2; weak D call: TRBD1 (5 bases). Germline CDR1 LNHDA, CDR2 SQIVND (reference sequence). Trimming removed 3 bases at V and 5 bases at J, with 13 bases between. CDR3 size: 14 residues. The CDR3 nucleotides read TGTGCCAGTAGTATGACCCAAAGGGGTTATGGCTACACCTTC. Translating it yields CASSMTQRGYGYTF.

The DNA of the CDR3 is TGTGCCAGCAGTGAAGCTGGCCGGGCCGGGGGGGAGCAGTTCTTC. This sequence encodes CASSEAGRAGGEQFF. The chain employs TRBV2 and TRBJ2-1, with 7 bases fitting TRBD2. V lost 0 bases and J lost 10; bases outside the gene matches: 9. Germline CDR1 reads SNHLY; CDR2 reads FYNNEI. This CDR3 region has 15 residues. Full variable domain (remainder filled in from reference TRBV2 and TRBJ2-1): EPEVTQTPSHQVTQMGQEVILRCVPISNHLYFYWYRQILGQKVEFLVSFYNNEISEKSEIFDDQFSVERPDGSNFTLKIRSTKLEDSAMYFCASSEAGRAGGEQFFGPGTRLTVL.

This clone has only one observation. Written as DNA, the CDR3 is TGCAGCGTTGAAGGCGGGGGGGGGCTCATTCTAGATACGCAGTATTTT. The encoded protein is CSVEGGGGLILDTQYF. The chain has TRBV29-1 and TRBJ2-3, with 9 bases lining up with TRBD2. The ends lost 1 base at V and 5 bases at J; junction bases unmatched: 10. Germline assignment: CDR1 SQVTM and CDR2 ANQGSEA. The CDR3 has 16 residues.

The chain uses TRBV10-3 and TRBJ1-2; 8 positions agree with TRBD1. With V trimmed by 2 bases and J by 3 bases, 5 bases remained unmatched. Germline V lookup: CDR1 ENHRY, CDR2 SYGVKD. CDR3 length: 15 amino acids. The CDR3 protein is CAISENPGGDYGYTF. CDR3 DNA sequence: TGTGCCATCAGTGAGAATCCAGGGGGCGACTATGGCTACACCTTC.

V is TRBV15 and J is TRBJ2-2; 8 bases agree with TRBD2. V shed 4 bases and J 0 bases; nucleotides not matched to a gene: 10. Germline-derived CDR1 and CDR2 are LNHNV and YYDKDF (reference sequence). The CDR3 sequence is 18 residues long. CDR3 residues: CATSNHLAGRTNTGELFF. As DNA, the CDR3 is TGTGCCACCAGCAACCATTTAGCGGGACGAACGAACACCGGGGAGCTGTTTTTT.

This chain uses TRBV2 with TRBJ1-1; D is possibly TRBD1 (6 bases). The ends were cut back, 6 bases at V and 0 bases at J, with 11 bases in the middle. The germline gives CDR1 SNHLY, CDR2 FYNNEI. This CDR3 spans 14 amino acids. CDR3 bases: TGTGCCAGCAGCCGGACAGTTTTGAACACTGAAGCTTTCTTT. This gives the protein CASSRTVLNTEAFF. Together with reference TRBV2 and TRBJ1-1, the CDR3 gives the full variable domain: EPEVTQTPSHQVTQMGQEVILRCVPISNHLYFYWYRQILGQKVEFLVSFYNNEISEKSEIFDDQFSVERPDGSNFTLKIRSTKLEDSAMYFCASSRTVLNTEAFFGQGTRLTVV.

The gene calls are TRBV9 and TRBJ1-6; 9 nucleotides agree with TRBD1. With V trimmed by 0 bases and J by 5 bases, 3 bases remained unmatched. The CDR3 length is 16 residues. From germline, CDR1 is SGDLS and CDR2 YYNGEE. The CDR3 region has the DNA TGTGCCAGCAGCGTAGGACAGGGGGTGGATAATTCACCCCTCCACTTT. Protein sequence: CASSVGQGVDNSPLHF.

The CDR3 DNA follows: TGTGCCACCAGTGATGTACTAGCGGGCTCCTACAATGAGCAGTTCTTC. The encoded protein is CATSDVLAGSYNEQFF. This chain links TRBV24-1 with TRBJ2-1; TRBD2 agrees at 9 bases. CDR1 and CDR2 (germline): KGHDR, SFDVKD. The CDR3 has 16 amino acids. V was pared by 3 bases and J by 0 bases, with 2 bases of the junction left unmatched.

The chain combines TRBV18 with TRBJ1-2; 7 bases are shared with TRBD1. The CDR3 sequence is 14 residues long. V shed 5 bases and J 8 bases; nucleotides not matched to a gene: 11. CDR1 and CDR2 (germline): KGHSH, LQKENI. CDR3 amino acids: CASSSTWDSQGYTF. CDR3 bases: TGTGCCAGCTCATCTACCTGGGACAGTCAAGGCTACACCTTC.

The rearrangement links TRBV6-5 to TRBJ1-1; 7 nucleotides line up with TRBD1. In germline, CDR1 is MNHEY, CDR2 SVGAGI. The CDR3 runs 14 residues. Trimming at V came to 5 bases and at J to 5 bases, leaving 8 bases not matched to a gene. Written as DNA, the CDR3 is TGTGCCAGCAGTAAACAGGGGTTGGGAACTGAAGCTTTCTTT. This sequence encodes CASSKQGLGTEAFF.